A selection of T cell receptor beta chains follows, all from one sample in a study of T cell repertoires in cytomegalovirus infection. TCRdb re-derived calls from the reads in MiXCR, one entry per CDR3 protein. The sample lists about a million distinct CDR3 sequences; less than 40% were seen once. These receptors lack a known antigen. The sequencing here drew on cultured CD8+ T cells from PBMCs, taken from culture after CMV antigen stimulation. The receptors here all came from a human donor in good health (CMV status not recorded). Some clones in this sample may be carry-over from other donors' samples. Both conserved end residues are part of each CDR3. The order of the fields is V gene, D gene, J gene, clone size, CDR3 length, CDR3 protein, CDR3 DNA. D genes are given only for firm matches. Some rows have no size entry. The others give once, few or many, or a class for an expanded clone.

v_call: TRBV20-1; d_call: -; j_call: TRBJ2-2; clone_size: -; cdr3_length: 13; cdr3_aa: CSARFRDSGELFF; cdr3_nt: TGCAGTGCTAGATTCCGGGACTCCGGGGAGCTGTTTTTT
v_call: TRBV7-2; d_call: -; j_call: TRBJ1-2; clone_size: many; cdr3_length: 12; cdr3_aa: CASSSQGPGYTF; cdr3_nt: TGTGCCAGCAGCTCCCAGGGACCTGGCTACACCTTC
v_call: TRBV4-1; d_call: -; j_call: TRBJ2-1; clone_size: -; cdr3_length: 13; cdr3_aa: CASSQDLSNEQFF; cdr3_nt: TGCGCCAGCAGCCAAGATTTGAGTAATGAGCAGTTCTTC
v_call: TRBV6-1; d_call: -; j_call: TRBJ1-6; clone_size: few; cdr3_length: 14; cdr3_aa: CASSEQGRNSPLHF; cdr3_nt: TGTGCCAGCAGTGAACAGGGCCGTAATTCACCCCTCCACTTT
v_call: TRBV7-8; d_call: -; j_call: TRBJ2-1; clone_size: -; cdr3_length: 17; cdr3_aa: CASSGGAQSRPMNEQFF; cdr3_nt: TGTGCCAGCAGCGGAGGGGCCCAATCCCGCCCGATGAATGAGCAGTTCTTC
v_call: TRBV2; d_call: -; j_call: TRBJ2-7; clone_size: -; cdr3_length: 13; cdr3_aa: CASGEEFTYEQYF; cdr3_nt: TGTGCCAGCGGGGAGGAGTTTACCTACGAGCAGTACTTC
v_call: TRBV5-6; d_call: -; j_call: TRBJ1-2; clone_size: -; cdr3_length: 16; cdr3_aa: CASSLLGDGRNYGYTF; cdr3_nt: TGTGCCAGCAGCTTATTAGGGGACGGACGAAACTATGGCTACACCTTC
v_call: TRBV7-6; d_call: TRBD2; j_call: TRBJ2-3; clone_size: few; cdr3_length: 16; cdr3_aa: CASSVTSGGITDTQYF; cdr3_nt: TGTGCCAGCAGCGTGACTAGCGGGGGAATCACAGATACGCAGTATTTT
v_call: TRBV12-3/TRBV12-4; d_call: -; j_call: TRBJ2-2; clone_size: -; cdr3_length: 15; cdr3_aa: CASSLTGFNTGELFF; cdr3_nt: TGTGCCAGCAGCCTCACAGGGTTCAACACCGGGGAGCTGTTTTTT
v_call: TRBV27; d_call: TRBD2; j_call: TRBJ2-5; clone_size: many; cdr3_length: 13; cdr3_aa: CASSFGGGETQYF; cdr3_nt: TGTGCCAGCAGCTTCGGGGGGGGAGAGACCCAGTACTTC
v_call: TRBV7-6; d_call: -; j_call: TRBJ2-3; clone_size: -; cdr3_length: 14; cdr3_aa: CASSPSGRGDTQYF; cdr3_nt: TGTGCCAGCAGCCCCTCCGGGCGCGGAGATACGCAGTATTTT
v_call: TRBV12-3/TRBV12-4; d_call: -; j_call: TRBJ1-3; clone_size: -; cdr3_length: 14; cdr3_aa: CASSRQGYGNTIYF; cdr3_nt: TGTGCCAGCAGCCGTCAGGGGTACGGAAACACCATATATTTT
v_call: TRBV7-9; d_call: TRBD1; j_call: TRBJ2-7; clone_size: few; cdr3_length: 15; cdr3_aa: CASSLLGDSPYEQYF; cdr3_nt: TGTGCCAGCAGCTTACTGGGGGACAGCCCTTACGAGCAGTACTTC
v_call: TRBV19; d_call: -; j_call: TRBJ1-6; clone_size: few; cdr3_length: 13; cdr3_aa: CATRSSHNSPLHF; cdr3_nt: TGTGCCACCCGGAGTTCTCATAATTCACCCCTCCACTTT
v_call: TRBV20-1; d_call: TRBD1; j_call: TRBJ1-1; clone_size: -; cdr3_length: 18; cdr3_aa: CSARTEWTGPLLGTEAFF; cdr3_nt: TGCAGTGCTCGCACCGAATGGACAGGCCCTTTGTTGGGAACTGAAGCTTTCTTT
v_call: TRBV6-6; d_call: -; j_call: TRBJ2-2; clone_size: -; cdr3_length: 12; cdr3_aa: CASTDGSGELFF; cdr3_nt: TGTGCCAGCACTGACGGTTCCGGGGAGCTGTTTTTT
v_call: TRBV18; d_call: -; j_call: TRBJ2-7; clone_size: -; cdr3_length: 16; cdr3_aa: CASSPLLRDSSYEQYF; cdr3_nt: TGTGCCAGCTCACCACTCCTCCGTGACAGCTCCTACGAGCAGTACTTC
v_call: TRBV5-1; d_call: -; j_call: TRBJ1-1; clone_size: many; cdr3_length: 13; cdr3_aa: CASSLGGGPEAFF; cdr3_nt: TGCGCCAGCAGCTTGGGAGGGGGTCCTGAAGCTTTCTTT
v_call: TRBV7-6; d_call: TRBD2; j_call: TRBJ2-2; clone_size: -; cdr3_length: 16; cdr3_aa: CANTPGAGGYTGELFF; cdr3_nt: TGTGCCAACACCCCCGGGGCGGGGGGTTACACCGGGGAGCTGTTTTTT
v_call: TRBV7-9; d_call: -; j_call: TRBJ2-1; clone_size: -; cdr3_length: 13; cdr3_aa: CASSPGFGNEQFF; cdr3_nt: TGTGCCAGCAGCCCAGGGTTTGGCAATGAGCAGTTCTTC
v_call: TRBV6-1; d_call: -; j_call: TRBJ2-1; clone_size: many; cdr3_length: 16; cdr3_aa: CASSEWGLSSYNEQFF; cdr3_nt: TGTGCCAGCAGTGAATGGGGACTTTCCTCCTACAATGAGCAGTTCTTC
v_call: TRBV7-6; d_call: TRBD2; j_call: TRBJ2-7; clone_size: few; cdr3_length: 18; cdr3_aa: CASSLGGGMGSGTYEQYF; cdr3_nt: TGTGCCAGCAGCTTAGGTGGTGGGATGGGGAGCGGGACTTACGAGCAGTACTTC
v_call: TRBV19; d_call: TRBD1; j_call: TRBJ1-5; clone_size: once; cdr3_length: 15; cdr3_aa: CASSFRQGSLQPQHF; cdr3_nt: TGTGCCAGTAGTTTCCGACAGGGTTCTCTCCAGCCCCAGCATTTT
v_call: TRBV7-6; d_call: TRBD1; j_call: TRBJ1-1; clone_size: many; cdr3_length: 15; cdr3_aa: CASSSRTGRDTEAFF; cdr3_nt: TGTGCCAGCAGCTCCAGGACAGGGCGAGACACTGAAGCTTTCTTT
v_call: TRBV7-2; d_call: -; j_call: TRBJ2-7; clone_size: few; cdr3_length: 13; cdr3_aa: CASSLGRTREQYF; cdr3_nt: TGTGCCAGCAGCTTAGGCAGGACCCGGGAGCAGTACTTC
v_call: TRBV7-8; d_call: TRBD1; j_call: TRBJ2-3; clone_size: -; cdr3_length: 18; cdr3_aa: CASSFPWDRGQRTDTQYF; cdr3_nt: TGTGCCAGCAGCTTCCCTTGGGACAGGGGGCAGCGCACAGATACGCAGTATTTT
v_call: TRBV4-2; d_call: TRBD2; j_call: TRBJ2-1; clone_size: -; cdr3_length: 14; cdr3_aa: CASSQSLAGGGQFF; cdr3_nt: TGTGCCAGCAGCCAATCCTTGGCGGGGGGGGGGCAGTTCTTC
v_call: TRBV28; d_call: -; j_call: TRBJ2-5; clone_size: few; cdr3_length: 14; cdr3_aa: CASSFLLAGETQYF; cdr3_nt: TGTGCCAGCAGTTTTCTCCTGGCGGGGGAGACCCAGTACTTC
v_call: TRBV15; d_call: -; j_call: TRBJ1-4; clone_size: -; cdr3_length: 15; cdr3_aa: CATSPPWGSVEKLFF; cdr3_nt: TGTGCCACCAGCCCCCCATGGGGGAGCGTTGAAAAACTGTTTTTT
v_call: TRBV19; d_call: TRBD2; j_call: TRBJ2-1; clone_size: -; cdr3_length: 17; cdr3_aa: CASSIASGGTSYNEQFF; cdr3_nt: TGTGCCAGTAGTATAGCTAGCGGGGGGACCTCCTACAATGAGCAGTTCTTC
v_call: TRBV14; d_call: -; j_call: TRBJ1-4; clone_size: -; cdr3_length: 13; cdr3_aa: CASSRHPGGEMFF; cdr3_nt: TGTGCCAGCAGCCGACACCCCGGAGGGGAGATGTTTTTT
v_call: TRBV29-1; d_call: -; j_call: TRBJ1-1; clone_size: -; cdr3_length: 11; cdr3_aa: CSVGVNTEAFF; cdr3_nt: TGCAGCGTTGGGGTGAACACTGAAGCTTTCTTT
v_call: TRBV5-1; d_call: TRBD2; j_call: TRBJ2-1; clone_size: few; cdr3_length: 16; cdr3_aa: CASRSSSGGSYNEQFF; cdr3_nt: TGCGCCAGCAGGTCTTCTAGCGGGGGGTCGTACAATGAGCAGTTCTTC
v_call: TRBV27; d_call: TRBD1; j_call: TRBJ1-5; clone_size: once; cdr3_length: 16; cdr3_aa: CASSLSQGARGQPQHF; cdr3_nt: TGTGCCAGCAGTTTATCACAGGGGGCCAGGGGTCAGCCCCAGCATTTT
v_call: TRBV12-3/TRBV12-4; d_call: -; j_call: TRBJ2-1; clone_size: -; cdr3_length: 12; cdr3_aa: CASGGGPYEQFF; cdr3_nt: TGTGCCAGCGGGGGGGGGCCCTATGAGCAGTTCTTC
v_call: TRBV12-3/TRBV12-4; d_call: -; j_call: TRBJ2-7; clone_size: many; cdr3_length: 13; cdr3_aa: CASSLTLGAEQYF; cdr3_nt: TGTGCCAGCAGTTTAACCCTCGGCGCCGAGCAGTACTTC
v_call: TRBV6-6; d_call: TRBD1; j_call: TRBJ2-2; clone_size: many; cdr3_length: 17; cdr3_aa: CASSYLFQGAHTGELFF; cdr3_nt: TGTGCCAGCAGTTACTTGTTTCAGGGGGCGCACACCGGGGAGCTGTTTTTT
v_call: TRBV20-1; d_call: TRBD2; j_call: TRBJ2-1; clone_size: -; cdr3_length: 17; cdr3_aa: CSARDGIRASGPMGQFF; cdr3_nt: TGCAGTGCTAGAGATGGGATTCGGGCTAGCGGGCCCATGGGGCAGTTCTTC
v_call: TRBV25-1; d_call: -; j_call: TRBJ2-1; clone_size: -; cdr3_length: 14; cdr3_aa: CASSVTKPEYEQFF; cdr3_nt: TGTGCCAGCAGTGTGACGAAACCGGAGTATGAGCAGTTCTTC
v_call: TRBV7-6; d_call: TRBD1; j_call: TRBJ2-7; clone_size: -; cdr3_length: 15; cdr3_aa: CASKLGDRGDYEQYF; cdr3_nt: TGTGCCAGCAAATTGGGGGACAGGGGGGACTACGAGCAGTACTTC
v_call: TRBV4-1; d_call: -; j_call: TRBJ2-7; clone_size: -; cdr3_length: 15; cdr3_aa: CASSQGDTGDHEQYF; cdr3_nt: TGCGCCAGCAGCCAAGGAGATACGGGAGACCACGAGCAGTACTTC
v_call: TRBV7-9; d_call: -; j_call: TRBJ2-3; clone_size: -; cdr3_length: 15; cdr3_aa: CASNPPGHITDTQYF; cdr3_nt: TGTGCCAGCAATCCTCCGGGACACATCACAGATACGCAGTATTTT
v_call: TRBV6-6; d_call: -; j_call: TRBJ1-5; clone_size: few; cdr3_length: 11; cdr3_aa: CASRSNQPQHF; cdr3_nt: TGTGCCAGCAGAAGCAATCAGCCCCAGCATTTT
v_call: TRBV14; d_call: TRBD2; j_call: TRBJ2-1; clone_size: -; cdr3_length: 19; cdr3_aa: CASSPRPGTSGGRGNEQFF; cdr3_nt: TGTGCCAGCAGCCCTAGACCCGGGACTAGCGGGGGGCGGGGCAATGAGCAGTTCTTC
v_call: TRBV5-1; d_call: -; j_call: TRBJ2-1; clone_size: -; cdr3_length: 13; cdr3_aa: CASSPGWTPEQFF; cdr3_nt: TGCGCCAGCAGCCCAGGGTGGACACCCGAGCAGTTCTTC
v_call: TRBV6-1; d_call: -; j_call: TRBJ1-1; clone_size: -; cdr3_length: 13; cdr3_aa: CASSEERGFEAFF; cdr3_nt: TGTGCCAGCAGTGAAGAAAGGGGCTTTGAAGCTTTCTTT
v_call: TRBV24-1; d_call: -; j_call: TRBJ2-3; clone_size: few; cdr3_length: 15; cdr3_aa: CATSDFWSGRDTQYF; cdr3_nt: TGTGCCACCAGTGATTTTTGGTCGGGGCGGGATACGCAGTATTTT
v_call: TRBV6-2/TRBV6-3; d_call: -; j_call: TRBJ1-6; clone_size: once; cdr3_length: 14; cdr3_aa: CASGRRLGNSPLHF; cdr3_nt: TGTGCCAGCGGGAGGCGTCTCGGTAATTCACCCCTCCACTTT